This TCR beta chain stems from a study of T cell repertoires and HLA-DP antigens. Study as a whole: Transduced HeLa cells presented HLA-DP to CD4+ T cells.

Study results and limitations: The CD4+ repertoire was not split into naive and memory.

With respect to this clone: The antigen remains undetermined.

Germline CDR1 and CDR2: MRHNA and SNTAGT. The CDR3 sequence is 14 residues long. The V gene lost 0 bases and the J gene lost 3 bases, with 5 bases spanning the gap. Produced via immunoSEQ multiplex PCR; TCRdb's table is partial and in-frame only. The top ten hold around 1.7% of the sample, which has almost 90,000 clones, around nine tenths seen once. The origin of this receptor is a man over 45 in good health and CMV-seronegative. The source material was CD4+ T cells from PBMCs. This chain uses TRBV6-4 with TRBJ2-2, with D perhaps TRBD1 or TRBD2 (5 bases each). CDR3 bases: TGTGCCAGCAGTGACTCGGGGGACACCGGGGAGCTGTTTTTT. This translates into CASSDSGDTGELFF.